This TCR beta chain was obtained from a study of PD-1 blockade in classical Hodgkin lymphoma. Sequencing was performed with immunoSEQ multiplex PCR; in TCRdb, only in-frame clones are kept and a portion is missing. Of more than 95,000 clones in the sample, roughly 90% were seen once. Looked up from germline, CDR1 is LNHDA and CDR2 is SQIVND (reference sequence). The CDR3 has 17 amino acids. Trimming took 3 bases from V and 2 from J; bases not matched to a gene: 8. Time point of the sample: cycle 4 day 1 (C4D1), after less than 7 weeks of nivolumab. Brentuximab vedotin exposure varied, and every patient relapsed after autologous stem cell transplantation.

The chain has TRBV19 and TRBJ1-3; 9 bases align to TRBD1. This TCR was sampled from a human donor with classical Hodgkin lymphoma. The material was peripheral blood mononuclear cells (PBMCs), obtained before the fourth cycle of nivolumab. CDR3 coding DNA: TGTGCCAGTAGTATCTCTCCCGGGACAGGGACTGGAAACACCATATATTTT. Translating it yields CASSISPGTGTGNTIYF.